The clone carrying this T cell receptor beta chain was seen a few times. Antigen specificity is unknown. The source of the sample is a study of human T cells and chemical hapten exposure. About the study: There were per-sample TCR yield variations, arising mainly from small pooled library volume differences. Points from the study as a whole: PT1 expanded TCR numbers rose with patch test score.

Documented time point: patch test 1, 2 weeks after DPC sensitization. Treatment defined: therapeutic diphenylcyclopropenone sensitization with weekly scalp DPC. Whole blood, unfractionated, served as the material for total RNA extraction. TCRdb called the RACE reads again in MiXCR, with one record for every CDR3 protein. The table has approximately 57,000 distinct CDR3 sequences, about 9% seen once; the top ten hold 13%. Germline-derived CDR1 and CDR2 are MGHRA and YSYEKL. V was clipped by 4 bases and J by 0 bases, with 10 bases between them. The length of the CDR3 is 16 residues. Specimen: whole blood, collected in connection with sensitization to the hapten diphenylcyclopropenone (DPC). This chain links TRBV4-1 with TRBJ2-6; TRBD2 is a possible D gene (5 bases). This receptor was taken from a woman aged 40 to 49 with alopecia areata. Some clones in this sample may be carry-over from other donors' samples. CDR3 nucleotides: TGCGCCAGCAGCCGGGAGTACAGCTCTGGGGCCAACGTCCTGACTTTC. It specifies CASSREYSSGANVLTF.